This TCR beta chain was recorded in a study of shared clonotypes between healthy human individuals. Each subset's genomic DNA was shared equally among a number of immunoSEQ plates. Original methodology: Sequence data from immunoSEQ were junction-only and lacked quality scores; consequently, filtering differed. The assay was immunoSEQ multiplex PCR, and TCRdb's table has in-frame clones only and misses some. V and J calls and clone size are as listed in that table; D and trimming were resolved from the DNA. The data hold under 650,000 clones, with about 95% observed a single time. The CDR3 spans 16 residues. V gave up 3 bases and J gave up 5 bases; unmatched junction bases: 10. Germline CDR1 and CDR2: SGHDN and FVKESK.

The sequence came from a woman between 25 and 40 years old in good health. The sequencing input was naive CD4+ T cells sorted from blood. Subset specified: CD45RA+ positively selected. The chain recombines TRBV14 with TRBJ2-1; 7 nucleotides agree with TRBD2. CDR3 amino acids: CASSQIAGLRNNEQFF. The CDR3 region has the DNA TGTGCCAGCAGCCAGATAGCGGGCTTGAGAAACAATGAGCAGTTCTTC.